These 5 T cell receptor beta chains came from one sample sequenced in a study of cytomegalovirus exposure and HLA in healthy donors. The PCR made use of 60 Vbeta and 13 Jbeta primers. Clones were read by immunoSEQ multiplex PCR, and TCRdb kept only the in-frame ones, dropping some. The table records 120,000 or so clones, about 10% of them present only once. The specimen sequenced was PBMCs. The receptor source for this set is a woman aged 18 to 35 in good health and CMV-seropositive.

The V gene is TRBV6-5, the J gene TRBJ1-2; 7 bases are a match to TRBD1. This CDR3 spans 16 amino acids. V lost 4 bases, J lost 8 bases, and 16 bases stayed unmatched. CDR1 and CDR2 from the germline V gene are MNHEY and SVGAGI. CDR3 protein: CASSSYPGRGQQGYTF. The DNA for the CDR3 is TGTGCCAGCAGTTCATACCCCGGGAGGGGGCAGCAAGGCTACACCTTC.

The genes are TRBV30 and TRBJ1-2; D is ambiguous. The V end was cut by 4 bases, the J end by 5 bases, with 8 bases between. The length of the CDR3 is 11 residues. CDR1 is GTSNPN, CDR2 SVGIG, per germline (reference sequence). CDR3 amino acids: CAWNRFYGYTF. In DNA, the CDR3 is TGTGCCTGGAACCGGTTTTATGGCTACACCTTC. The whole variable domain, remainder taken from reference TRBV30 and TRBJ1-2, is SQTIHQWPATLVQPVGSPLSLECTVEGTSNPNLYWYRQAAGRGLQLLFYSVGIGQISSEVPQNLSASRPQDRQFILSSKKLLLSDSGFYLCAWNRFYGYTFGSGTRLTVV.

V gene TRBV30 combines with J gene TRBJ2-2; 9 nucleotides align to TRBD2. The ends lost 3 bases at V and 7 bases at J; junction bases unmatched: 6. The CDR3 is made up of 14 amino acids. The germline CDR1 and CDR2 sequences are GTSNPN and SVGIG (reference sequence). CDR3 residues: CAWSLGLAFGELFF. The CDR3 region has the DNA TGTGCCTGGAGCTTGGGACTAGCATTCGGGGAGCTGTTTTTT.

This clone showed up just a few times. The chain has TRBV19 and TRBJ1-1; TRBD1 is a possible D gene (6 bases). The CDR3 is 13 residues long. Trimming shortened V by 1 base and J by 8 bases, and 11 bases separated the two germline ends. Germline V lookup: CDR1 LNHDA, CDR2 SQIVND (reference sequence). This CDR3 reads CASSIVRGEEAFF. The CDR3 DNA is TGTGCCAGTAGTATAGTCAGGGGAGAGGAAGCTTTCTTT.

This clone was detected a few times. V gene TRBV6-5 combines with J gene TRBJ1-3; TRBD1 might be the D (5 bases). This CDR3 contains 16 residues. The germline V gene encodes CDR1 MNHEY and CDR2 SVGAGI. Deletions cut 0 bases from V and 1 base from J, with 10 bases between. CDR3 sequence (DNA): TGTGCCAGCAGTTACTCGTCCGCAGGGTCTGGAAACACCATATATTTT. Amino acid sequence: CASSYSSAGSGNTIYF.